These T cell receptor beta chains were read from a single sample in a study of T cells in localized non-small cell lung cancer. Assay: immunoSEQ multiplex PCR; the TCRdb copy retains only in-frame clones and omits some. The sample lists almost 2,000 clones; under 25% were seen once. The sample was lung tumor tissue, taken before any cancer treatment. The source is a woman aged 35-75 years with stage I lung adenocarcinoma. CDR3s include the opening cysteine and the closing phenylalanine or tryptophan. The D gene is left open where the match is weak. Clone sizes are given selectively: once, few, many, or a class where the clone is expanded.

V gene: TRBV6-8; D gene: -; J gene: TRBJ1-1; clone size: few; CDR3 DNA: TGTGCCACCATCAGACCGGGGGCGCACACTGAAGCTTTCTTT; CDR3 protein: CATIRPGAHTEAFF
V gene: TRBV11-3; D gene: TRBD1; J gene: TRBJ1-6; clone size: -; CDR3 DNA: TGTGCCAGCAGCGGGGGACAGGGGAATTCACCCCTCCACTTT; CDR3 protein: CASSGGQGNSPLHF
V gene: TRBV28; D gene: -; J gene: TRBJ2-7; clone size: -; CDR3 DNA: TGTGCCAGCAAGGGGACCGGGACCAACTACGAGCAGTACTTC; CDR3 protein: CASKGTGTNYEQYF
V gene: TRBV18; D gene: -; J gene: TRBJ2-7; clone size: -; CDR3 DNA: TGTGCCAGCTCACCCCAGGGTATAGTCCACGAGCAGTACTTC; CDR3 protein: CASSPQGIVHEQYF
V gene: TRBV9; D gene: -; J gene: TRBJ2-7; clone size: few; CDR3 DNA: TGTGCCAGCAGCGTAGGGGCAGGGTTGAACGAGCAGTACTTC; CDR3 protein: CASSVGAGLNEQYF
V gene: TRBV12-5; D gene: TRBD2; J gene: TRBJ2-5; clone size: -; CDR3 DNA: TGTGCCAGCACCCCCCGGGGACTAGCGGAGACCCAGTACTTC; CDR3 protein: CASTPRGLAETQYF
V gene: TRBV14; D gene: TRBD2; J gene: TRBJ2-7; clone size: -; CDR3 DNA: TGTGCCAGCAGCTTAAACACGGGGGGGGCACGCAACGAGCAGTACTTC; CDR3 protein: CASSLNTGGARNEQYF
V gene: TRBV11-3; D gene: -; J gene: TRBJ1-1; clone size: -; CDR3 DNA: TGTGCCAGCAGCTTTGGGGGAATGAGAACTGAAGCTTTCTTT; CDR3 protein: CASSFGGMRTEAFF
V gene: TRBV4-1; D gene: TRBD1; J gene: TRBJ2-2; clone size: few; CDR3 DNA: TGCGCCAGCAGTCGCAATTCCCGGACAGGCACGAACACCGGGGAGCTGTTTTTT; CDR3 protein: CASSRNSRTGTNTGELFF
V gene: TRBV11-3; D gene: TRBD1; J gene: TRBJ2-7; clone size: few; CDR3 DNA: TGTGCCAGCAGCTTAGGACAGGGCAGGTCCTACGAGCAGTACTTC; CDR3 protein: CASSLGQGRSYEQYF
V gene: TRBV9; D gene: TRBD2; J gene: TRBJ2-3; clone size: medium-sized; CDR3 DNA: TGTGCCAGCAGTGATAGCTTGGGACTACTAACAGATACGCAGTATTTT; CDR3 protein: CASSDSLGLLTDTQYF
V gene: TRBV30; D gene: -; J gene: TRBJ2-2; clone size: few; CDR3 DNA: TGTGCCTGGAATACCGTCCAGGGGCCCGGGGAGCTGTTTTTT; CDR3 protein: CAWNTVQGPGELFF
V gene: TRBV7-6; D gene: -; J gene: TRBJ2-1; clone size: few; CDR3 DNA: TGTGCCAGCAGCTTAGCCAGGGCTAGATACAATGAGCAGTTCTTC; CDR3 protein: CASSLARARYNEQFF
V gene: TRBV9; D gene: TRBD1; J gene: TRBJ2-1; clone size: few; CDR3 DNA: TGTGCCAGCAGTATCTACACAGGGGGTGAGCAGTTCTTC; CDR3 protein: CASSIYTGGEQFF
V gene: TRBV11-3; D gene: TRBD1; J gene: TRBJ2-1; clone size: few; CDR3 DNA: TGTGCCAGCAGCTTGTTGGGACAGGGGTCCCATGAGCAGTTCTTC; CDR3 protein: CASSLLGQGSHEQFF
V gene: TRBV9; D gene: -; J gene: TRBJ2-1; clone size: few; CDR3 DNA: TGTGCCAGCAGCGGGGGGGCCGGTGAGCAGTTCTTC; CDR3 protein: CASSGGAGEQFF
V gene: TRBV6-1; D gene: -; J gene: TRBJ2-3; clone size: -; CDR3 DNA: TGTGCCAGCAGTGAAGTGGGGACAGATACGCAGTATTTT; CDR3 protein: CASSEVGTDTQYF
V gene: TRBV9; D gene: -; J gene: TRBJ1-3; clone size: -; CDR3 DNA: TGTGCCAGCTCCCGTGACGGAAACACCATATATTTT; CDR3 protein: CASSRDGNTIYF
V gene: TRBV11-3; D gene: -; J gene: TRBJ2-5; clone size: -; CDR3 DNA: TGTGCCAGCAGCTTAGGCCGCGTCCCCCAAGAGACCCAGTACTTC; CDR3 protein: CASSLGRVPQETQYF
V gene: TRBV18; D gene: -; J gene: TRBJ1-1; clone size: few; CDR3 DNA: TGTGCCAGCTCCCACCCCATGGGTGAAGCTTTCTTT; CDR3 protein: CASSHPMGEAFF
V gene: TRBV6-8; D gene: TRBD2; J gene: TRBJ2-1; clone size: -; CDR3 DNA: TGTGCCAGCAGTCATGGACTAGGACCACATGATGAGCAGTTCTTC; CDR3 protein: CASSHGLGPHDEQFF
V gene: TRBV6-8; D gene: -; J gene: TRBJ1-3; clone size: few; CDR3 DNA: TGTGCCAGCACGGGGCTAGGGATCGGGAACACCATATATTTT; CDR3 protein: CASTGLGIGNTIYF